This T cell receptor beta chain was documented in a study of shared clonotypes between healthy human individuals. Notes on the study in general: Against clonotypes common to all four donors, non-shared ones had lower generation probabilities. Despite large depth, rarefaction showed incomplete sorted-subset sequencing.

This CDR3 is built from 14 residues. The V gene's germline CDR1 is GTSNPN and CDR2 SVGIG (reference sequence). V was clipped by 4 bases and J by 1 base, with 12 bases between them. Repertoires were generated with immunoSEQ multiplex PCR, while TCRdb's copy carries only in-frame clones and drops some. The table records some 1,900,000 clones, just under 95% of them present only once. In regard to this clone: Its matching antigen is unknown.

In the naive CD8 group, cells lacked CD45RO and were positively selected for CCR7, so terminally differentiated effector memory CD45RA+ cells were left out. Donors were healthy HIV-negative adults without recent acute infections or vaccinations. Sequencing input: naive CD8+ T cells sorted from blood. The chain is built from TRBV30 and TRBJ2-3; tentatively, D is TRBD1 (5 bases). The sequence was obtained from a man aged 18-30 years in good health. This chain's CDR3 is CAWNRQGGTDTQYF. In nucleotides, the CDR3 is TGTGCCTGGAATAGGCAGGGCGGCACAGATACGCAGTATTTT.